The rows below give T cell receptor beta chains drawn from one sample of a study of patients and donors after allogeneic stem cell transplantation. TCRdb ran MiXCR on the RT-PCR reads and lists one entry per CDR3 protein. The sample consists of more than 850,000 distinct CDR3 sequences, under 20% of them appearing once. Material for sequencing was blood, either unsorted or a sorted T cell fraction (not recorded which). The receptors derive from a human donor who was either an allogeneic HSCT recipient or a stem cell or donor lymphocyte infusion donor (not recorded which). It is not recorded whose cells these are; they may come from a transplant donor. The CDR3 runs from the conserved cysteine through the conserved F or W.

j_gene	v_gene	CDR3aa
TRBJ2-1	TRBV12-3/TRBV12-4	CASSLESGGHNEQFF
TRBJ1-1	TRBV29-1	CSWGQLNTEAFF
TRBJ2-3	TRBV25-1	CASKIGADTQYF
TRBJ2-3	TRBV20-1	CSARVRTGGTTDTQYF
TRBJ2-7	TRBV4-2	CASSQVLDTPSF
TRBJ2-7	TRBV29-1	CSVGRGPYEQYF
TRBJ1-2	TRBV5-4	CASSLVEGRYGYTF
TRBJ2-3	TRBV20-1	CSARDRLAGVTDTQYF
TRBJ1-5	TRBV2	CASSEVGQINQPQHF
TRBJ1-2	TRBV30	CAWRTDRGGYGYTF
TRBJ2-2	TRBV20-1	CSATTRASAGELFF
TRBJ2-1	TRBV3-1	CASRPTGGTSGSSYNEQFF
TRBJ2-3	TRBV29-1	CSVEDLHRASTDTQYF
TRBJ1-3	TRBV6-1	CASSAQGKNTIYF